This is a list of T cell receptor beta chains from one sample in a study of read filtering for tumor transcriptome and immune sequencing. From the reads, TCRdb called clonotypes with MiXCR, one entry per CDR3 protein. This table holds about 58,000 distinct CDR3 sequences, 9% to 15% found once. Specimen: a population of CD138-negative cells sorted from bone marrow. The origin of the receptors is a donor aged 40 or over with multiple myeloma. The CDR3 runs from the conserved cysteine through the conserved F or W. A D gene is named only where the DNA matches it firmly. The size of a clone is reported for some rows only, either as once, few or many, or as a class for expanded clones.

clone size,V gene,J gene,D gene,CDR3 DNA,CDR3 protein
-,TRBV19,TRBJ2-5,TRBD1,TGTGCCAGTAGTATAATGCCGGGACAGTCCCCGGAGACCCGGTACTTC,CASSIMPGQSPETRYF
few,TRBV10-1,TRBJ2-3,TRBD1,TGCGCCAGCAGTGGTTGGACAGGGGATCCAGATACGCAGTATTTT,CASSGWTGDPDTQYF
many,TRBV5-1,TRBJ2-3,TRBD2,TGCGCCAGCAGCTTGGCTTTTACTAGCGGGGGGTCGGATACGCAGTATTTT,CASSLAFTSGGSDTQYF
-,TRBV11-2,TRBJ2-3,-,TGTGCCAGCAGCCCTACAGGGACATTCTTAGATACGCAGTATTTT,CASSPTGTFLDTQYF
many,TRBV3-1,TRBJ1-2,TRBD1,TGTGCCAGCAGTCGGGGACAGGCGGGCTATGGCTACACCTTC,CASSRGQAGYGYTF
many,TRBV5-1,TRBJ2-5,-,TGCGCCAGCAGCTTGGTCCAGGGAGCGTCGAAGACCCAGTACTTC,CASSLVQGASKTQYF
many,TRBV20-1,TRBJ2-1,TRBD2,TGCAGTGCTGTGGGAGGGGCCGGTTCTGTAGATGAGCAGTTCTTC,CSAVGGAGSVDEQFF
many,TRBV14,TRBJ2-5,-,TGTGCCAGCAGCCACAGGACGCGGGCAGAAGAGACCCAGTACTTC,CASSHRTRAEETQYF
-,TRBV29-1,TRBJ2-7,TRBD1,TGCAGCGATTACACCGGGACAGGGTTCTACGAGCAGTACTTC,CSDYTGTGFYEQYF
many,TRBV20-1,TRBJ2-6,-,TGCAGTGCGCCGGGGATCTCTGGGGCCAACGTCCTGACTTTC,CSAPGISGANVLTF
many,TRBV5-1,TRBJ1-1,-,TGCGCCAGCAGCTTGGGTCCGGGGAGGAACACTGAAGCTTTCTTT,CASSLGPGRNTEAFF
many,TRBV7-9,TRBJ2-3,-,TGTGCCAGCAGCTCAGGGAGGCAGGCGCAGTATTTT,CASSSGRQAQYF
many,TRBV5-8,TRBJ1-5,TRBD1,TGTGCCAGCAGCCCGGGACAGAAGGTCAATCAGCCCCAGCATTTT,CASSPGQKVNQPQHF
many,TRBV19,TRBJ1-5,TRBD1,TGTGCCAGTAAAGACAGGGAATTTAGCAATCAGCCCCAGCATTTT,CASKDREFSNQPQHF
-,TRBV7-9,TRBJ1-2,-,TGTGCCAGCAGCTTACGTTGGGGCGCCGCTAACTATGGCTACACCTTC,CASSLRWGAANYGYTF
many,TRBV20-1,TRBJ2-1,-,TGCAGTGCTAGAGATCGGGTTTGGGTGAGGGATGAGCAGTTCTTC,CSARDRVWVRDEQFF
many,TRBV6-5,TRBJ1-6,TRBD1,TGTGCCAGCCTTCCCGGGACAGGGTCACCCCTCCACTTT,CASLPGTGSPLHF
-,TRBV12-3/TRBV12-4,TRBJ1-5,-,TGTGCCAGCAGCAGGAGCCTGCCCCAGCATTTT,CASSRSLPQHF
many,TRBV20-1,TRBJ1-5,TRBD1,TGCAGTGCTAGAGAGGAGGGACAGGGGTCTTATAGCAATCAGCCCCAGCATTTT,CSAREEGQGSYSNQPQHF
many,TRBV29-1,TRBJ2-7,-,TGCAGCGTTGAAGCAGGGGCTCGGTACGAGCAGTACTTC,CSVEAGARYEQYF
many,TRBV10-3,TRBJ1-1,TRBD1,TGTGCCATCAGTGTAGGAAGGACAGGGAGAAGTTTCACTGAAGCTTTCTTT,CAISVGRTGRSFTEAFF
many,TRBV9,TRBJ1-5,-,TGTGCCAGCAGCGTAGGGGGGGACATTCAGCCCCAGCATTTT,CASSVGGDIQPQHF
many,TRBV6-2/TRBV6-3,TRBJ1-1,-,TGTGCCAGCAGTTACCCGAAGGGCCTGAACACTGAAGCTTTCTTT,CASSYPKGLNTEAFF
many,TRBV7-3,TRBJ2-1,TRBD2,TGTGCCAGCAGCTTCGGTCGCGGGGGGGCCACGAATGAGCAGTTCTTC,CASSFGRGGATNEQFF
many,TRBV7-9,TRBJ2-3,-,TGTGCCAGCAGCTCGGGGAGTGGTACAGATACGCAGTATTTT,CASSSGSGTDTQYF
many,TRBV6-6,TRBJ2-7,TRBD1,TGTGCCAGCAGTTACCGACGAGGACAGGGGATCAACGAGCAGTACTTC,CASSYRRGQGINEQYF
many,TRBV12-5,TRBJ1-2,-,TGTGCTAGTGGTTTGGTAACGGGCAGGGGAAAGAGTGGCTACACCTTC,CASGLVTGRGKSGYTF
many,TRBV29-1,TRBJ2-3,-,TGCAGCGTTGATCGGTTCAGGGGGGTAGGTACGCAGTATTTT,CSVDRFRGVGTQYF
many,TRBV20-1,TRBJ2-2,TRBD1,TGCAGTGCTCTAACCGAGGACAGGGGGACTTCGCAAAACACCGGGGAGCTGTTTTTT,CSALTEDRGTSQNTGELFF
large,TRBV12-3/TRBV12-4,TRBJ1-1,-,TGTGCCAGCAACTACCAGGGGAGCACTGAAGCTTTCTTT,CASNYQGSTEAFF
-,TRBV11-2,TRBJ1-2,-,TGTGCCAGCAGCTTTTCCCCGACTCCTATCTATGGCTACACCTTC,CASSFSPTPIYGYTF
many,TRBV6-1,TRBJ1-2,TRBD1,TGTGCCAGCAGTCTCCGGACAGGGGAAGGCTATGGCTACACCTTC,CASSLRTGEGYGYTF
few,TRBV5-1,TRBJ1-1,TRBD1,TGCGCCAGCAGCTTGGCCTTGGTGACAGGGGCTGAAGCTTTCTTT,CASSLALVTGAEAFF
-,TRBV9,TRBJ2-1,TRBD1,TGTGCCAGCAGCCCCCGGGACAGGGTGCGGAATGAGCAGTTCTTC,CASSPRDRVRNEQFF
-,TRBV4-1,TRBJ2-1,-,TGCGCCAGCAGCCAAGATGGGCAGGGTGCGGAGCAGTTCTTC,CASSQDGQGAEQFF
many,TRBV11-3,TRBJ1-1,TRBD1,TGTGCCAGCAGCTCTGAGGGGGCGGCTGAAGCTTTCTTT,CASSSEGAAEAFF
many,TRBV18,TRBJ2-2,-,TGTGCCAGCTCACCACCTTCGGCAGGGAACACCGGGGAGCTGTTTTTT,CASSPPSAGNTGELFF
-,TRBV10-3,TRBJ2-6,-,TGTACCTCCGATTCTGGGGCCGACGTCCTGACTTTC,CTSDSGADVLTF
many,TRBV7-9,TRBJ2-3,-,TGTGCCAGCAGCCCCTGGACAGAAACAGATACGCAGTATTTT,CASSPWTETDTQYF
many,TRBV5-1,TRBJ2-5,-,TGCGCCAGCAGTTTGGGAGCAGTGGACCAAGAGACCCAGTACTTC,CASSLGAVDQETQYF
many,TRBV9,TRBJ1-4,-,TGTGCCAGCAGCGCCCCGGGGGGCGCGTCTGAAAAACTGTTTTTT,CASSAPGGASEKLFF
many,TRBV19,TRBJ1-2,-,TGTGCCAGTAGTATAGGGAGAAAGGATGGCTACACCTTC,CASSIGRKDGYTF
many,TRBV2,TRBJ2-5,-,TGTGCCAGCATTCAAGCCGGCTGGGAGACCCAGTACTTC,CASIQAGWETQYF
-,TRBV7-9,TRBJ1-5,-,TGTGCCAGCAGCTTTACCGCCTCTCCGAGCCCGGATCAGCACCAGCATTTT,CASSFTASPSPDQHQHF
many,TRBV5-1,TRBJ2-7,TRBD1,TGCGCCAGCAGCCGCCGGGACAGGGGGCTAGAGGAGCAGTACTTC,CASSRRDRGLEEQYF
many,TRBV6-6,TRBJ2-5,-,TGTGCCAGCAGTTACATCGGGGAGACCCAGTACTTC,CASSYIGETQYF
few,TRBV15,TRBJ2-7,-,TGTGCCACCAGCAGAGTCCCCCCGTGGAGCGATGGATTCTACGAGCAGTACTTC,CATSRVPPWSDGFYEQYF
many,TRBV11-2,TRBJ1-2,-,TGTGCCAGCAGTGGGGGGGATGGCTTCTATGGCTACACCTTC,CASSGGDGFYGYTF
few,TRBV29-1,TRBJ2-7,TRBD1,TGCAGCGTTGAAGGGACAGGACTCTCCTACGAGCAGTACTTC,CSVEGTGLSYEQYF
many,TRBV6-5,TRBJ1-1,-,TGTGCCAGCAGTTACTCGGGGGGGCTATGGGGTGAAGCTTTCTTT,CASSYSGGLWGEAFF
few,TRBV19,TRBJ1-2,TRBD1,TGTGCCAGTAGTAACCCGGGACAGGCAATCTATGGCTACACCTTC,CASSNPGQAIYGYTF
few,TRBV20-1,TRBJ1-6,-,TGCAGTGCTAGAGGGGGTGAAACCGGTAATTCACCCCACCACTTT,CSARGGETGNSPHHF